The clone carrying this TCR beta chain was observed a handful of times. Its matching antigen is unknown. Amplification of TCR beta used genomic DNA extracted from peripheral blood. Rearranged V-D-J TRB sequences were amplified with a mixed TRB-A/B primer pool. Each CDR3 protein gets one entry after TCRdb re-called the multiplex PCR reads with MiXCR. In the table there are over 3,000 distinct CDR3 sequences, under 35% of which are singletons. These data belong to a study of T cell repertoires in aging, cancer and after chemotherapy. As for the study in general: Paired samples before and after chemotherapy came from glioblastoma patients receiving temozolomide-based therapy. Findings of the study overall: In healthy donors, age-related TCR diversity loss mainly reflected lost richness. Median generation probability rose over the chemotherapy interval in each cancer cohort, suggesting rebound thymic output. Age-matched healthy donors had significantly more diverse, less clonal blood TCR repertoires than untreated cancer patients.

This receptor was identified in a human donor with a solid tumor. Sequenced input: blood.

The CDR3 loop reads CASSAEGVPTGELFF. CDR3 bases: TGTGCCAGCAGTGCTGAGGGGGTCCCGACCGGGGAGCTGTTTTTT. The chain carries TRBV6-4 and TRBJ2-2; a possible D gene is TRBD1 (6 bases). Germline V gene sequence: CDR1 MRHNA, CDR2 SNTAGT. Trimming removed 4 bases from V and 5 bases from J, with 14 bases in between. The CDR3 has 15 residues.